These 5 T cell receptor beta chains were sequenced from one sample in a study. Treg sorting used a CD4+CD25+CD127-/low gate. TCRdb independently ran MiXCR on the 5' RACE reads; one entry per CDR3 protein. The sample shows some 40,000 distinct CDR3 sequences, around a fifth of them seen only once. The sequenced sample was Tregs sorted from a lymph node. The receptors here all came from a female donor with breast cancer.

This clonotype was observed at least ten times. The chain employs TRBV6-5 and TRBJ2-1, with 14 bases that match TRBD2. Germline trimming cut 7 bases from V and 6 bases from J; bases unmatched to any gene: 5. The CDR3 totals 15 residues. Germline V gives CDR1 MNHEY, CDR2 SVGAGI. CDR3 sequence reads: CASKAGTSGGNEQFF. In nucleotides, the CDR3 is TGTGCCAGCAAGGCCGGGACTAGCGGGGGCAATGAGCAGTTCTTC.

In its sample, this clonotype ranks as medium-sized. This chain uses TRBV6-1 with TRBJ1-1, with D uncertain. Germline V gene lookup returns CDR1 MNHNS and CDR2 SASEGT. Trimming left V 4 bases short and J 8 bases short, with 17 bases between. The CDR3 has 14 amino acids. CDR3 amino acids: CASSVWVEGTEAFF. The CDR3 coding sequence is TGTGCCAGCAGTGTTTGGGTTGAAGGTACGGAAGCTTTCTTT.

This clonotype was observed a handful of times. CDR3 coding DNA: TGTGCCAGCAGCTTAGGCGGGAGCCGTGAAAACATTCAGTACTTC. This sequence encodes CASSLGGSRENIQYF. The rearrangement uses TRBV9 and TRBJ2-4; the match to TRBD2 covers 7 bases. Looked up from germline, CDR1 is SGDLS and CDR2 is YYNGEE. The CDR3 runs to 15 residues. The V gene end was trimmed by 4 bases and the J gene end by 5 bases; junction bases not matched to a gene: 9.

The chain joins TRBV6-5 to TRBJ1-1, with TRBD1 matching 8 bases. CDR1 and CDR2 (germline): MNHEY, SVGAGI. The CDR3 totals 14 residues. V was clipped by 8 bases and J by 5 bases; unmatched bases: 10. CDR3 DNA: TGTGCCAGCGGGGGAAGGACAGGGTTGACTGAAGCTTTCTTT. This encodes CASGGRTGLTEAFF.

The J gene is TRBJ1-1, the V gene TRBV4-1; D gene ambiguous. Trimming shortened V by 1 base and J by 0 bases, and 6 bases separated the two germline ends. Germline V gene sequence: CDR1 MGHRA, CDR2 YSYEKL. The CDR3 has 14 residues. The CDR3 DNA reads as TGCGCCAGCAGCCAAGTGCCCGTGAACACTGAAGCTTTCTTT. Its translation is CASSQVPVNTEAFF.